Given below is one TCR beta chain in context. Its antigen is not yet known. No per-base quality is available; no much larger clone lies one base away. Donors were 39 systemically healthy Caucasian individuals from Russia aged 6 to 90 years. Each donor gave ten milliliters of peripheral blood, collected into EDTA-treated Vacutainer tubes. Ficoll-Paque density-gradient centrifugation was used to isolate PBMCs, with at least 7 million per sample. Trizol reagent was used to extract total RNA from the PBMCs, yielding at least 5 micrograms per sample. For every donor, an aliquot of PBMCs went through flow cytometry to measure the percentages of naive CD45RAhigh/CD27high T cells. These data belong to a study of blood T cells in healthy people across ages (dated by TCRdb to about 2015). Regarding the study in general: In model experiments, template switching captured roughly one uniquely barcoded TCR beta cDNA molecule for every two T cells. To track age-related changes in TCR beta repertoire diversity, the study relied on deep sequencing normalized with unique cDNA molecular identifiers. Donors were grouped into four age groups: young (average 16 years), middle-aged (39), aged (around 56) and long-lived (less than 85). To avoid experimental bias, donors of different ages were distributed randomly across sequencing lanes. Using the same blood draw, the study looked at two additional independent replicas of 1 million unique cDNA reads for two donors, one aged 18 to 30 and the other aged 80 or older. Results the study describes overall, beyond this receptor: There was a strong correlation between observed TCR beta diversity and the percentage of naive T cells measured by flow cytometry. Compared with the aged group, the long-lived group had more naive CD4+ T cells, fewer expanded clones and increased TCR diversity, a pattern suggesting age selection. Estimates of total diversity based on one million sequenced T cells were regarded as lower bounds and as underestimates. The CMV infection status of donors was not known, potentially confounding age-related changes in expanded clonotypes. Bulk unsorted PBMC profiling prevented conclusive comparison of naive and antigen-experienced compartments. Observed TCR beta diversity per million T cells fell roughly linearly with age, and a significant reduction was already apparent by age approximately 41.

Receptors were amplified or captured by 5' RACE. A second roughly 7 to 11 cycle PCR used a sample-barcoded 5' primer and a J-beta primer mix. A unique molecular identifier was introduced onto each TCR beta cDNA molecule by a template-switch 5' adaptor carrying 12 random nucleotides. Each sample yielded at least 3 million CDR3-containing paired-end reads. First-strand cDNA was synthesized from all RNA with the Mint cDNA synthesis kit, primed by a TRBC-specific oligonucleotide. Following uracil-DNA glycosylase treatment, a first 18-cycle PCR with universal primers M1SS and BC2_uni_R was performed on all cDNA. The study's processing was this. For normalization, 1 million high-quality reads, each with a distinct molecular identifier, were randomly selected from each sample. Instead of being binned into consensus sequences, reads that shared molecular identifiers were thrown out. MiTCR, set to a Q25 quality threshold and the strictest error-elimination algorithm, was used for CDR3 identification, clonotype clustering and error correction. Lower-bound total TCR beta diversity was estimated with a nonparametric unseen species model using Euler transformation. TCRdb reanalyzed the raw reads on its own, using fastp at Q25 for trimming and MiXCR for clone calling, and kept in-frame beta chains. Rows with a matching CDR3 protein are joined into one entry that keeps the most common DNA and genes. These V and J calls are TCRdb output, not the study's own analysis. The sample includes some 1.8 million distinct CDR3 sequences, with around 42% observed a single time. Clones ranked in the top ten supply about 23% of the sample.

The CDR3, from cysteine to phenylalanine, totals 13 residues. The only DNA kept is the CDR3, 39 bases in frame from the first base. V is reduced by 2 bases and J by 11 bases, leaving a spacing of 10 bases between them. The specimen sequenced was blood. The sequence came from a human donor in good health. Here the chain combines TRBV12-3 or TRBV12-4 and TRBJ1-6, with the D gene not confidently named. In nucleotides, the sequence is TGTGCCAGCAGTTTATCACCGGAGGCACCCCTCCACTTT. Translated, it gives CASSLSPEAPLHF.